This is a list of T cell receptor beta chains from one sample in a study of CD8 T cells in Susac syndrome. TCRdb itself ran the immunoSEQ multiplex PCR reads through MiXCR, one entry per CDR3 protein. Among roughly 170,000 distinct CDR3 sequences, about 94% were seen once, and the ten largest hold 0.09% to 0.095%. The specimen was CD4+ T cells from PBMCs. The receptor set was obtained from a human donor with multiple sclerosis. The CDR3 runs from the conserved cysteine through the conserved F or W. Fields, in order: CDR3 length, J gene, clone size, V gene, D gene, CDR3 protein, CDR3 DNA. The D gene is left open where the match is weak. For some rows the clone size is stated as once, few or many, or as a class when expanded; others skip it.

>13|TRBJ1-5|-|TRBV28|-
CASSFYSNQPQHF
TGTGCCAGCAGTTTCTATAGCAATCAGCCCCAGCATTTT
>14|TRBJ1-1|-|TRBV20-1|-
CSARDPRGGTEAFF
TGCAGTGCTAGAGATCCACGGGGAGGCACTGAAGCTTTCTTT
>13|TRBJ1-5|-|TRBV6-5|-
CASSYSTGQPQHF
TGTGCCAGCAGTTACTCTACGGGACAGCCCCAGCATTTT
>15|TRBJ1-1|-|TRBV5-1|-
CASSLAPGMNTEAFF
TGCGCCAGCAGCTTGGCCCCAGGCATGAACACTGAAGCTTTCTTT
>17|TRBJ2-7|-|TRBV12-3/TRBV12-4|-
CASSLKGFAGTTGEQYF
TGTGCCAGCAGTTTAAAGGGCTTTGCGGGAACAACGGGCGAGCAGTACTTC
>12|TRBJ1-1|-|TRBV29-1|TRBD1
CSAMGQGDEAFF
TGCAGCGCGATGGGACAGGGGGATGAAGCTTTCTTT
>15|TRBJ2-6|-|TRBV7-9|-
CASNLGRSGANVLTF
TGTGCCAGCAACCTTGGGAGGTCTGGGGCCAACGTCCTGACTTTC
>12|TRBJ1-1|-|TRBV29-1|-
CSGGGGNTEAFF
TGCAGCGGGGGGGGAGGGAACACTGAAGCTTTCTTT
>15|TRBJ2-5|-|TRBV29-1|TRBD2
CSVEKTSGGGETQYF
TGCAGCGTTGAAAAGACTAGCGGGGGAGGAGAGACCCAGTACTTC
>19|TRBJ2-6|-|TRBV20-1|-
CSATQGGHGGLSGANVLTF
TGCAGTGCCACCCAGGGAGGACACGGGGGACTCTCTGGGGCCAACGTCCTGACTTTC
>15|TRBJ2-7|-|TRBV7-3|TRBD1
CASSSSDREPYEQYF
TGTGCCAGCAGTTCCTCGGACAGGGAGCCTTACGAGCAGTACTTC
>16|TRBJ2-5|once|TRBV5-1|TRBD1
CASSYTTGATAETQYF
TGCGCCAGCAGTTATACAACAGGGGCGACGGCAGAGACCCAGTACTTC
>12|TRBJ1-5|-|TRBV28|-
CASSSRDQPQHF
TGTGCCAGCAGTTCCCGAGATCAGCCCCAGCATTTT
>13|TRBJ2-3|-|TRBV28|-
CAAAGYDTDTQYF
TGTGCTGCGGCGGGGTACGACACAGATACGCAGTATTTT
>11|TRBJ2-5|-|TRBV4-1|-
CASSQAETQYF
TGCGCCAGCAGCCAAGCAGAGACCCAGTACTTC
>15|TRBJ1-4|-|TRBV5-1|-
CASSVGSSNNEKLFF
TGCGCCAGCAGCGTGGGGTCCTCCAATAATGAAAAACTGTTTTTT
>13|TRBJ1-1|-|TRBV7-3|TRBD1
CASSGQGWTEAFF
TGTGCCAGCAGCGGACAGGGTTGGACTGAAGCTTTCTTT
>18|TRBJ2-7|-|TRBV28|TRBD2
CASSPPGAGGPSSYEQYF
TGTGCCAGCAGTCCCCCCGGGGCGGGAGGGCCTAGCTCCTACGAGCAGTACTTC
>15|TRBJ1-2|-|TRBV27|-
CASRIRPDRPYGYTF
TGTGCCAGCAGGATCCGTCCAGACAGGCCCTATGGCTACACCTTC
>14|TRBJ2-7|-|TRBV28|TRBD1
CATRQGTATSEQYF
TGTGCCACTCGACAGGGTACTGCCACGAGCGAGCAGTACTTC
>18|TRBJ1-2|-|TRBV4-2|TRBD1
CASSHRLSRQGGDYGYTF
TGTGCCAGCAGTCACCGGCTTTCAAGACAGGGGGGCGACTATGGCTACACCTTC
>16|TRBJ2-5|once|TRBV14|-
CASSPTRSSAQETQYF
TGTGCCAGCAGCCCGACCCGCTCTAGCGCCCAAGAGACCCAGTACTTC
>14|TRBJ2-5|-|TRBV5-1|TRBD1
CASRETGGRETQYF
TGCGCCAGCAGAGAGACAGGGGGCCGCGAGACCCAGTACTTC
>14|TRBJ1-1|-|TRBV7-2|-
CASSPGPVNTEAFF
TGTGCCAGCAGCCCGGGACCGGTGAACACTGAAGCTTTCTTT
>14|TRBJ1-1|-|TRBV27|TRBD1
CASSLRGQITEAFF
TGTGCCAGCAGTTTAAGGGGACAGATCACTGAAGCTTTCTTT
>14|TRBJ1-5|-|TRBV12-5|-
CASGFGSVNQPQHF
TGTGCTAGTGGTTTTGGGTCAGTGAATCAGCCCCAGCATTTT
>17|TRBJ2-7|-|TRBV28|TRBD2
CASSLPLLAGGHYEQYF
TGTGCCAGCAGTTTACCACTTCTAGCGGGGGGCCACTACGAGCAGTACTTC
>17|TRBJ1-1|-|TRBV20-1|-
CSARPREGSTANTEAFF
TGCAGTGCTAGACCCAGGGAAGGGAGCACGGCGAACACTGAAGCTTTCTTT
>14|TRBJ1-2|-|TRBV5-1|-
CASSLTGTSGGYTF
TGCGCCAGCAGCTTGACCGGGACATCCGGAGGCTACACCTTC
>14|TRBJ2-7|-|TRBV9|TRBD1
CASSRGTGAYEQYF
TGTGCCAGCAGCAGAGGGACAGGAGCCTACGAGCAGTACTTC
>13|TRBJ1-1|-|TRBV29-1|TRBD1
CSVAGQGNTEAFF
TGCAGCGTTGCTGGACAGGGGAACACTGAAGCTTTCTTT
>15|TRBJ2-2|-|TRBV11-3|-
CASSLGGSRGGELFF
TGTGCCAGCAGCTTAGGCGGCAGTCGAGGAGGGGAGCTGTTTTTT
>15|TRBJ1-2|-|TRBV7-8|-
CASSLSRGSNYGYTF
TGTGCCAGCAGCTTATCTCGGGGATCTAACTATGGCTACACCTTC
>20|TRBJ1-5|-|TRBV6-2/TRBV6-3|-
CASSSLRPFWGSGSNQPQHF
TGTGCCAGCAGTTCCCTGCGTCCCTTTTGGGGTTCGGGTAGCAATCAGCCCCAGCATTTT
>13|TRBJ1-2|-|TRBV24-1|-
CATSAGTLLGYTF
TGTGCCACCAGTGCCGGGACCCTCCTGGGCTACACCTTC
>14|TRBJ2-7|-|TRBV7-2|TRBD2
CASGRLAGTYEQYF
TGTGCCAGCGGGAGACTAGCGGGAACGTACGAGCAGTACTTC
>13|TRBJ1-1|-|TRBV7-8|-
CASSPDRGVGAFF
TGTGCCAGCAGCCCCGACAGAGGGGTGGGCGCTTTCTTT
>15|TRBJ2-7|-|TRBV6-5|-
CASSYSKQGSYEQYF
TGTGCCAGCAGTTACTCGAAACAGGGCTCCTACGAGCAGTACTTC
>16|TRBJ1-6|-|TRBV5-4|-
CASSSHPDYLNSPLHF
TGTGCCAGCAGCTCACACCCGGATTACCTTAATTCACCCCTCCACTTT
>17|TRBJ2-1|few|TRBV6-2/TRBV6-3|TRBD2
CASTPTLAGSSYNEQFF
TGTGCCAGCACCCCGACCCTAGCGGGGAGCTCCTACAATGAGCAGTTCTTC
>16|TRBJ1-3|-|TRBV7-9|-
CASSLSEFGSGNTIYF
TGTGCCAGCAGCTTAAGCGAGTTTGGCTCTGGAAACACCATATATTTT